The next 9 T cell receptor beta chains were all read from a single sample in a study of blood T cell repertoires in COVID-19. TCRdb's copy holds only in-frame clones and misses some; the assay was immunoSEQ multiplex PCR. The table includes approximately 200,000 clones, 86% detected once. Specimen: PBMCs or T cells enriched from blood (not recorded which). Source of these receptors: a woman aged 25 to 39 who had recovered from COVID-19.

This sequence joins TRBV5-1 and TRBJ2-7; the match to TRBD2 covers 14 bases. The CDR3 is 15 residues long. With 4 bases clipped from V and 6 bases from J, the junction kept 6 bases outside the gene matches. Germline V gene data show CDR1 as SGHRS and CDR2 as YFSETQ. The CDR3 loop reads CASSPGLAGVGEQYF. In nucleotides, the CDR3 is TGCGCCAGCAGCCCGGGACTAGCGGGAGTCGGCGAGCAGTACTTC. Full variable domain (rest looked up from reference TRBV5-1 and TRBJ2-7): KAGVTQTPRYLIKTRGQQVTLSCSPISGHRSVSWYQQTPGQGLQFLFEYFSETQRNKGNFPGRFSGRQFSNSRSEMNVSTLELGDSALYLCASSPGLAGVGEQYFGPGTRLTVT.

This chain links TRBV10-1 with TRBJ1-1; 7 bases are shared with TRBD1. CDR1 and CDR2 (germline): WNHNN, SYGVQD (reference sequence). V lost 0 bases, J lost 0 bases, and 7 bases stayed unmatched. CDR3 length: 17 amino acids. As DNA, the CDR3 is TGCGCCAGCAGTGAGTCGCAGGACAGGCCAATGAACACTGAAGCTTTCTTT. This encodes CASSESQDRPMNTEAFF.

J is TRBJ2-3 and V is TRBV27, with TRBD2 matching 7 bases. The germline V gene has CDR1 MNHEY and CDR2 SMNVEV (reference sequence). This CDR3 has 14 amino acids. V gave up 3 bases and J gave up 2 bases; unmatched junction bases: 2. CDR3 loop: CASSLGGSTDTQYF. The DNA for the CDR3 is TGTGCCAGCAGTTTGGGGGGGTCCACAGATACGCAGTATTTT.

The genes are TRBV10-3 and TRBJ2-7, with 12 nucleotides matching TRBD2. Unmatched junction bases numbered 11, after V lost 8 bases and J lost 0 bases. CDR3 length equals 17 residues. Germline lookup yields CDR1 ENHRY and CDR2 SYGVKD. The CDR3 DNA follows: TGTGCCATCCAAGGGGGAACTAGCGGGAGGAGCTCCTACGAGCAGTACTTC. This codes for CAIQGGTSGRSSYEQYF.

The gene calls are TRBV19 and TRBJ1-2; D call uncertain. Looked up from germline, CDR1 is LNHDA and CDR2 is SQIVND (reference sequence). V lost 5 bases to trimming and J lost 4 bases, with 14 bases between them. CDR3 length: 14 residues. The CDR3, as DNA: TGTGCCAGTAGTCTCCGGCAGGTAATCTATGGCTACACCTTC. Translating it yields CASSLRQVIYGYTF.

This chain connects TRBV30 to TRBJ1-1; D not resolved. The length of the CDR3 is 14 residues. Germline assignment: CDR1 GTSNPN and CDR2 SVGIG (reference sequence). The V and J ends lost 0 bases and 2 bases respectively, with 10 bases between them. The CDR3: CAWSVLGLNTEAFF. CDR3 nucleotides: TGTGCCTGGAGTGTACTCGGACTAAACACTGAAGCTTTCTTT.

V gene TRBV10-2 combines with J gene TRBJ1-1; D uncertain. Germline V gives CDR1 WSHSY, CDR2 SAAADI. Trimming left V 2 bases short and J 10 bases short, with 11 bases between. This CDR3 is 12 amino acids long. CDR3 DNA: TGCGCCAGCAGTGAGCCGCGTGAGAGAGCTTTCTTT. Encoded protein: CASSEPRERAFF.

The V gene is TRBV28, the J gene TRBJ1-1; TRBD1 matches at 9 bases. Germline V gene lookup returns CDR1 MDHEN and CDR2 SYDVKM. The CDR3 runs to 17 residues. Trimming cost V 4 bases and J 0 bases; bases outside gene matches: 9. The CDR3 nucleotides are TGTGCCAGCAGTTCGATGGGACAGGGCCGACTGAACACTGAAGCTTTCTTT. Its translation: CASSSMGQGRLNTEAFF.

CDR3 loop: CASSNGLAAYNEQFF. In nucleotides, the CDR3 is TGTGCCAGCAGCAACGGACTAGCGGCCTACAATGAGCAGTTCTTC. This chain joins TRBV6-2 or TRBV6-3 and TRBJ2-1, with 10 bases fitting TRBD2. The CDR3 length is 15 residues. The V segment lost 6 bases and the J segment 2 bases; nucleotides outside the gene matches: 4. The germline V gene has CDR1 MNHEY and CDR2 SVGEGT.